What follows describes a single T cell receptor beta chain. CDR1 and CDR2 (germline): SQVTM, ANQGSEA. V was shortened by 7 bases and J by 5 bases, with 17 bases between the two germline ends. The CDR3 runs to 13 residues. Reverse transcribed after extraction, RNA yielded cDNA as the sequencing template. The assay was immunoSEQ multiplex PCR, and TCRdb's table has in-frame clones only and misses some. The sample lists 140,000 to 150,000 clones, approximately 45% occurring once. This record comes from a study of CD8+ T cells in alopecia areata. About the research overall: Each day, treated patients took oral tofacitinib twice, at 5 to 10 mg per dose.

This chain connects TRBV29-1 to TRBJ1-1, with TRBD1 as a possible D gene (6 bases). This TCR derives from a human donor with alopecia areata. Sequenced sample: CD4+ T cells sorted from blood. The CDR3 DNA sequence: TGCAGCGGAGAACAGGGTATGAGGACTGAAGCTTTCTTT. Its protein product is CSGEQGMRTEAFF.